This T cell receptor beta chain is from a study of post-analysis software for immune sequencing data. The study's findings and limits: Patients carried 5 or 6 TRBV segments more frequently than controls did, and TRBV5-6, TRBV5-1 and TRBV20-1 were among them. There was significantly lower normalized Chao1 diversity in multiple sclerosis patients than in controls.

CDR1 and CDR2 from the germline V gene are MGHDK and SYGVNS. V gave up 3 bases and J gave up 4 bases, with 9 bases separating them. CDR3 size: 13 residues. Of note for this clonotype: Its antigen remains unidentified.

Built from TCR beta cDNA, the libraries had unique molecular identifiers in them. TCRdb re-called the PCR reads with MiXCR, one entry per CDR3 protein. The sample includes around 440,000 distinct CDR3 sequences, nearly 45% of them seen just once. The TCR was taken from a girl under 18 with multiple sclerosis. Sequenced sample: blood. The chain has TRBV25-1 and TRBJ1-2; no definite D call. In DNA, the CDR3 is TGTGCCAGCAGTGAGGCCGGTCTCTATGGCTACACCTTC. Its translation is CASSEAGLYGYTF.